The clone carrying this T cell receptor beta chain has at least ten counts. This entry comes from a study of T cells in Graves' hyperthyroidism and ophthalmopathy. Per the germline V gene, CDR1 is SGHRS and CDR2 is YFSETQ. The CDR3 is 15 residues long. The junction had 4 bases not matched to a gene; V was cut back by 1 base and J by 5 bases. What was amplified from RNA transcripts were TCR beta CDR3 regions. The TCR CDR3 first-round RT-PCR relied on the HTBI primer set. TCRdb itself ran the multiplex PCR reads through MiXCR, one entry per CDR3 protein. The sample gives hundreds of thousands of distinct CDR3 sequences, about 15% of which show up once; about 13% is in the top ten.

The V call is TRBV5-1, the J call TRBJ2-2; 8 positions match TRBD2. This sequence was found in a man younger than 30 with Graves' ophthalmopathy. Material for sequencing was blood. The CDR3 region has the DNA TGCGCCAGCAGCTTGTTGGCTAGCGGGACCGGGGAGCTGTTTTTT. Residues: CASSLLASGTGELFF.